This is a list of T cell receptor beta chains from one sample in a study of shared clonotypes between healthy human individuals. The assay was immunoSEQ multiplex PCR, and TCRdb's table has in-frame clones only and misses some. The sample comprises 2 million to 2.5 million clones, approximately 94% of which are singletons, and roughly 0.13% rests with the top ten. Sequenced material: naive CD4+ T cells sorted from blood. The receptor source for this set is a man between 18 and 35 years old in good health. Each CDR3 is given with its conserved first and last residue. A D gene is named only where the DNA matches it firmly. Clone size is not always given. Where it is, it says once, few, many or a class for expanded clones.

D gene: TRBD2
clone size: .
V gene: TRBV7-9
J gene: TRBJ2-1
CDR3 protein: CASSPSGTSGANEQFF
CDR3 DNA: TGTGCCAGCAGCCCATCCGGGACTAGCGGGGCCAATGAGCAGTTCTTC

D gene: .
clone size: .
V gene: TRBV19
J gene: TRBJ1-5
CDR3 protein: CASSRGQTNQPQHF
CDR3 DNA: TGTGCCAGTAGCAGAGGACAGACAAATCAGCCCCAGCATTTT

D gene: .
clone size: .
V gene: TRBV6-5
J gene: TRBJ1-2
CDR3 protein: CASSYSSRFHGYTF
CDR3 DNA: TGTGCCAGCAGTTACTCGAGCCGGTTCCATGGCTACACCTTC

D gene: .
clone size: .
V gene: TRBV18
J gene: TRBJ1-5
CDR3 protein: CASSPDQGSQPQHF
CDR3 DNA: TGTGCCAGCTCACCGGACCAGGGAAGTCAGCCCCAGCATTTT

D gene: .
clone size: .
V gene: TRBV7-8
J gene: TRBJ2-5
CDR3 protein: CASSLSQSAGWETQYF
CDR3 DNA: TGTGCCAGCAGTCTCAGTCAGTCAGCGGGTTGGGAGACCCAGTACTTC

D gene: .
clone size: .
V gene: TRBV4-2
J gene: TRBJ2-2
CDR3 protein: CASSQKTGELFF
CDR3 DNA: TGTGCCAGCAGCCAAAAAACCGGGGAGCTGTTTTTT

D gene: .
clone size: .
V gene: TRBV7-8
J gene: TRBJ2-3
CDR3 protein: CASSFLSTDTQYF
CDR3 DNA: TGTGCCAGCAGCTTCCTTAGCACAGATACGCAGTATTTT

D gene: TRBD2
clone size: .
V gene: TRBV9
J gene: TRBJ2-5
CDR3 protein: CASSETGAGGVQETQYF
CDR3 DNA: TGTGCCAGCAGCGAGACCGGTGCGGGGGGAGTTCAAGAGACCCAGTACTTC

D gene: .
clone size: .
V gene: TRBV7-9
J gene: TRBJ2-7
CDR3 protein: CASSLGTGLYEQYF
CDR3 DNA: TGTGCCAGCAGCTTAGGCACGGGTCTCTACGAGCAGTACTTC

D gene: .
clone size: .
V gene: TRBV6-6
J gene: TRBJ1-4
CDR3 protein: CASRDRRNEKLFF
CDR3 DNA: TGTGCCAGCAGGGACCGACGGAATGAAAAACTGTTTTTT

D gene: .
clone size: .
V gene: TRBV7-9
J gene: TRBJ2-6
CDR3 protein: CASSSVPSGANVLTF
CDR3 DNA: TGTGCCAGCAGCTCTGTGCCCTCTGGGGCCAACGTCCTGACTTTC

D gene: .
clone size: .
V gene: TRBV5-6
J gene: TRBJ1-1
CDR3 protein: CASSLETGRMNTEAFF
CDR3 DNA: TGTGCCAGCAGCTTGGAAACAGGACGCATGAACACTGAAGCTTTCTTT

D gene: .
clone size: .
V gene: TRBV11-2
J gene: TRBJ1-6
CDR3 protein: CASSLDFGLVGGGQHSPLHF
CDR3 DNA: TGTGCCAGCAGCTTAGATTTTGGTCTGGTAGGGGGGGGCCAGCATTCACCCCTCCACTTT

D gene: .
clone size: .
V gene: TRBV30
J gene: TRBJ1-4
CDR3 protein: CAWSGRRHATNEKLFF
CDR3 DNA: TGTGCCTGGAGTGGGCGGCGACATGCAACTAATGAAAAACTGTTTTTT

D gene: .
clone size: .
V gene: TRBV2
J gene: TRBJ1-2
CDR3 protein: CASSELSGTGYTF
CDR3 DNA: TGTGCCAGCAGTGAATTGTCAGGGACTGGCTACACCTTC

D gene: .
clone size: .
V gene: TRBV2
J gene: TRBJ1-2
CDR3 protein: CASSPVGVANYGYTF
CDR3 DNA: TGTGCCAGCAGTCCAGTGGGGGTAGCTAACTATGGCTACACCTTC

D gene: .
clone size: once
V gene: TRBV6-1
J gene: TRBJ2-3
CDR3 protein: CASAERGTDTQYF
CDR3 DNA: TGTGCCAGCGCAGAACGAGGCACAGATACGCAGTATTTT

D gene: .
clone size: .
V gene: TRBV29-1
J gene: TRBJ2-3
CDR3 protein: CSVAPVRQTDTQYF
CDR3 DNA: TGCAGCGTTGCCCCTGTGCGACAGACAGATACGCAGTATTTT

D gene: .
clone size: .
V gene: TRBV11-2
J gene: TRBJ1-1
CDR3 protein: CASSLSNPNTEAFF
CDR3 DNA: TGTGCCAGCAGCTTGTCCAACCCGAACACTGAAGCTTTCTTT

D gene: .
clone size: .
V gene: TRBV5-1
J gene: TRBJ2-7
CDR3 protein: CASSLDGRVTSYEQYF
CDR3 DNA: TGCGCCAGCAGCTTGGATGGCAGGGTAACCTCCTACGAGCAGTACTTC

D gene: .
clone size: .
V gene: TRBV5-1
J gene: TRBJ2-1
CDR3 protein: CASSLIPAYNEQFF
CDR3 DNA: TGCGCCAGCAGCTTGATCCCAGCCTACAATGAGCAGTTCTTC

D gene: .
clone size: .
V gene: TRBV6-1
J gene: TRBJ1-5
CDR3 protein: CASSEFGQPQHF
CDR3 DNA: TGTGCCAGCAGTGAATTCGGGCAGCCCCAGCATTTT

D gene: .
clone size: once
V gene: TRBV11-2
J gene: TRBJ2-2
CDR3 protein: CASSDYRVYTGELFF
CDR3 DNA: TGTGCCAGCAGCGACTACAGGGTTTACACCGGGGAGCTGTTTTTT

D gene: .
clone size: .
V gene: TRBV12-5
J gene: TRBJ2-7
CDR3 protein: CASGLVQITGVSYEQYF
CDR3 DNA: TGTGCTAGTGGTTTGGTCCAGATTACAGGTGTCTCCTACGAGCAGTACTTC

D gene: TRBD1
clone size: .
V gene: TRBV15
J gene: TRBJ1-1
CDR3 protein: CATKKTGGTEAFF
CDR3 DNA: TGTGCCACCAAAAAGACAGGGGGAACTGAAGCTTTCTTT

D gene: .
clone size: .
V gene: TRBV7-2
J gene: TRBJ2-5
CDR3 protein: CASSWVRGQETQYF
CDR3 DNA: TGTGCCAGCAGCTGGGTTAGGGGCCAAGAGACCCAGTACTTC

D gene: .
clone size: .
V gene: TRBV27
J gene: TRBJ1-1
CDR3 protein: CASSAGAGVNTEAFF
CDR3 DNA: TGTGCCAGCAGTGCCGGGGCCGGGGTGAACACTGAAGCTTTCTTT

D gene: .
clone size: .
V gene: TRBV7-8
J gene: TRBJ1-2
CDR3 protein: CASSLEAQGYTF
CDR3 DNA: TGTGCCAGCAGCTTAGAGGCACAGGGCTACACCTTC

D gene: .
clone size: once
V gene: TRBV5-6
J gene: TRBJ1-6
CDR3 protein: CASSWGGQLNSPLHF
CDR3 DNA: TGTGCCAGCAGCTGGGGCGGCCAGCTTAATTCACCCCTCCACTTT

D gene: TRBD1
clone size: .
V gene: TRBV19
J gene: TRBJ2-1
CDR3 protein: CASSIDQGQVDEQFF
CDR3 DNA: TGTGCCAGTAGTATAGATCAAGGACAGGTCGATGAGCAGTTCTTC

D gene: .
clone size: once
V gene: TRBV6-6
J gene: TRBJ2-7
CDR3 protein: CASSPGQTVSYEQYF
CDR3 DNA: TGTGCCAGCAGTCCAGGACAGACTGTCTCCTACGAGCAGTACTTC

D gene: TRBD1
clone size: .
V gene: TRBV10-3
J gene: TRBJ1-4
CDR3 protein: CAISEWDRANEKLFF
CDR3 DNA: TGTGCCATCAGTGAGTGGGACAGGGCCAATGAAAAACTGTTTTTT

D gene: TRBD1
clone size: .
V gene: TRBV6-6
J gene: TRBJ2-7
CDR3 protein: CASNQGQNSYEQYF
CDR3 DNA: TGTGCCAGCAACCAGGGACAGAACTCCTACGAGCAGTACTTC

D gene: .
clone size: .
V gene: TRBV7-9
J gene: TRBJ1-2
CDR3 protein: CASSDVPRGYTF
CDR3 DNA: TGTGCCAGCAGCGACGTCCCACGTGGCTACACCTTC

D gene: .
clone size: once
V gene: TRBV28
J gene: TRBJ1-2
CDR3 protein: CASSYLNYGYTF
CDR3 DNA: TGTGCCAGCAGTTACCTAAACTATGGCTACACCTTC

D gene: .
clone size: .
V gene: TRBV2
J gene: TRBJ1-1
CDR3 protein: CASSEALPGTEAFF
CDR3 DNA: TGTGCCAGCAGTGAAGCGCTTCCTGGCACTGAAGCTTTCTTT

D gene: .
clone size: .
V gene: TRBV27
J gene: TRBJ2-7
CDR3 protein: CASSLWLGSSEQYF
CDR3 DNA: TGTGCCAGCAGTTTATGGCTAGGGTCCTCGGAGCAGTACTTC

D gene: TRBD2
clone size: .
V gene: TRBV30
J gene: TRBJ2-5
CDR3 protein: CAWSVPSGLQETQYF
CDR3 DNA: TGTGCCTGGAGTGTACCTAGCGGGCTACAAGAGACCCAGTACTTC

D gene: .
clone size: .
V gene: TRBV2
J gene: TRBJ1-5
CDR3 protein: CASSEGRLQNQPQHF
CDR3 DNA: TGTGCCAGCAGTGAAGGGCGACTGCAAAATCAGCCCCAGCATTTT

D gene: TRBD2
clone size: once
V gene: TRBV19
J gene: TRBJ2-3
CDR3 protein: CASSTRTSGGTDTQYF
CDR3 DNA: TGTGCCAGTAGTACCCGGACTAGCGGGGGCACAGATACGCAGTATTTT

D gene: TRBD2
clone size: .
V gene: TRBV29-1
J gene: TRBJ2-3
CDR3 protein: CSVGPGLVTDTQYF
CDR3 DNA: TGCAGCGTTGGACCGGGACTAGTCACAGATACGCAGTATTTT

D gene: .
clone size: .
V gene: TRBV6-5
J gene: TRBJ1-2
CDR3 protein: CASSPTEIPYGYTF
CDR3 DNA: TGTGCCAGCAGTCCCACAGAGATACCCTATGGCTACACCTTC

D gene: .
clone size: .
V gene: TRBV6-1
J gene: TRBJ1-4
CDR3 protein: CASSDFEKLFF
CDR3 DNA: TGTGCCAGCAGTGATTTTGAAAAACTGTTTTTT

D gene: .
clone size: once
V gene: TRBV28
J gene: TRBJ2-2
CDR3 protein: CASSLGGTWELFF
CDR3 DNA: TGTGCCAGCAGTTTAGGGGGGACCTGGGAGCTGTTTTTT

D gene: .
clone size: .
V gene: TRBV14
J gene: TRBJ2-7
CDR3 protein: CASSQDTGSAYEQYF
CDR3 DNA: TGTGCCAGCAGCCAAGACACAGGGTCAGCCTACGAGCAGTACTTC

D gene: .
clone size: .
V gene: TRBV28
J gene: TRBJ1-6
CDR3 protein: CASRSLGSPLHF
CDR3 DNA: TGTGCCAGCAGATCCCTGGGGTCACCCCTCCACTTT

D gene: .
clone size: .
V gene: TRBV30
J gene: TRBJ1-1
CDR3 protein: CASFKNTEAFF
CDR3 DNA: TGTGCCTCCTTTAAAAACACTGAAGCTTTCTTT

D gene: .
clone size: .
V gene: TRBV6-6
J gene: TRBJ1-5
CDR3 protein: CASSLDQIQHF
CDR3 DNA: TGTGCCAGCAGTTTAGACCAGATACAGCATTTT